The clone carrying this T cell receptor (beta chain) has a handful of counts. What it recognizes is unknown. The source of the sample is a study of long-term antiretroviral therapy in people with HIV. Study-wide points: Collection of the blood, which took place between the mid-2000s and the late 2010s, possibly occurred under older ART regimens.

Per germline, CDR1 MGHRA and CDR2 YSYEKL. The CDR3 runs 15 residues. The ends were cut back, 2 bases at V and 1 base at J, with 9 bases in the middle. Version v3.0 of the immunoSEQ assay ran at survey level. Measured with immunoSEQ multiplex PCR; TCRdb has only the in-frame clones, and not every one. The table records about 25,000 clones, 65% to 80% of them present only once. The TCR was taken from a woman aged 40 to 49 with HIV. The rearrangement joins TRBV4-1 to TRBJ1-5; D remains unclear. The sample here was unsorted PBMCs, taken 0.5 years after starting antiretroviral therapy. Here the CDR3 DNA reads TGCGCCAGCAGCCAAAGACACCTCAGCAATCAGCCCCAGCATTTT. Translated, it gives CASSQRHLSNQPQHF.